These T cell receptor beta chains were read from a single sample in a study of T-cell reconstitution after alpha-beta-depleted transplantation in children. In TCRdb, the PCR reads were re-called with MiXCR into one record per CDR3 protein. Of about a million distinct CDR3 sequences in the sample, 25% to 35% were seen once. The sample consisted of PBMCs, mostly from graft donor cells, taken 360 days after TCRalphabeta/CD19-depleted stem cell transplant. These receptor sequences come from a boy younger than two who had a stem cell transplant for SCID, so the T cells may come from the graft donor. Both conserved end residues are part of each CDR3. The D gene is left open where the match is weak. Clone sizes are given selectively: once, few, many, or a class where the clone is expanded.

V gene	J gene	D gene	clone size	CDR3 length	CDR3 protein	CDR3 DNA
TRBV20-1	TRBJ2-5	TRBD1	.	12	CSAAGGMETQYF	TGCAGTGCGGCAGGGGGCATGGAGACCCAGTACTTC
TRBV24-1	TRBJ1-2	.	.	13	CATSDPGSGGYTF	TGTGCCACCAGTGACCCGGGGAGCGGGGGCTACACCTTC
TRBV10-3	TRBJ2-1	.	few	16	CAISEFEGAPYNEQFF	TGTGCCATCAGTGAATTCGAAGGGGCCCCCTACAATGAGCAGTTCTTC
TRBV4-1	TRBJ2-3	.	few	17	CASSQPGASPRTDTQYF	TGCGCCAGCAGCCAACCAGGGGCTAGTCCTCGCACAGATACGCAGTATTTT
TRBV6-2/TRBV6-3	TRBJ2-2	.	.	13	CASRIQGTGELFF	TGTGCCAGCCGGATCCAGGGCACCGGGGAGCTGTTTTTT
TRBV11-1	TRBJ1-3	.	once	17	CASSLAQTGHSGNTIYF	TGTGCCAGCAGCTTAGCCCAGACAGGACACTCTGGAAACACCATATATTTT
TRBV7-2	TRBJ2-5	.	few	12	CASSFGAGTQYF	TGTGCCAGCAGCTTTGGGGCAGGGACCCAGTACTTC
TRBV20-1	TRBJ2-3	TRBD1	.	12	CSAPTGTDTQYF	TGCAGTGCCCCGACAGGGACAGATACGCAGTATTTT
TRBV20-1	TRBJ2-4	.	.	15	CSARDTGTGLDIQYF	TGCAGTGCTAGAGATACAGGGACCGGGTTGGACATTCAGTACTTC
TRBV28	TRBJ2-7	TRBD2	.	15	CASRLAGDISYEQYF	TGTGCCAGTCGACTAGCGGGTGACATCTCCTACGAGCAGTACTTC
TRBV7-2	TRBJ2-5	.	.	13	CASSTGPQLAQYF	TGTGCCAGCAGCACCGGACCTCAACTAGCCCAGTACTTC
TRBV6-1	TRBJ1-5	.	.	14	CASSRDSTSQPQHF	TGTGCCAGCAGCCGCGACAGTACCAGTCAGCCCCAGCATTTT
TRBV11-2	TRBJ2-2	.	.	15	CASSLKTAHTGELFF	TGTGCCAGCAGCTTAAAGACCGCTCACACCGGGGAGCTGTTTTTT
TRBV6-5	TRBJ2-4	.	.	15	CASSYSLSERDIQYF	TGTGCCAGCAGTTACTCTCTGTCTGAAAGGGACATTCAGTACTTC
TRBV7-6	TRBJ2-3	TRBD2	.	17	CASSPPRVAGYTDTQYF	TGTGCCAGCAGCCCGCCTAGGGTAGCGGGTTACACAGATACGCAGTATTTT
TRBV29-1	TRBJ2-5	TRBD1	.	14	CSDILPTGQETQYF	TGCAGCGATATATTGCCGACAGGGCAAGAGACCCAGTACTTC
TRBV7-2	TRBJ2-3	.	many	15	CASSLQGTSTDTQYF	TGTGCCAGCAGCTTACAGGGGACTAGCACAGATACGCAGTATTTT
TRBV29-1	TRBJ2-5	TRBD1	.	14	CSVEGQGVRETQYF	TGCAGCGTTGAGGGACAGGGGGTGAGAGAGACCCAGTACTTC
TRBV3-1	TRBJ2-3	TRBD2	.	16	CASSQIAGGVTDTQYF	TGTGCCAGCAGCCAAATAGCGGGGGGGGTCACAGATACGCAGTATTTT
TRBV12-3/TRBV12-4	TRBJ2-3	.	few	15	CASSSFIADTDTQYF	TGTGCCAGCAGTTCGTTTATAGCGGACACAGATACGCAGTATTTT
TRBV29-1	TRBJ1-1	TRBD1	few	14	CSVEPGTGRGEAFF	TGCAGCGTTGAACCCGGGACAGGTAGGGGCGAAGCTTTCTTT
TRBV12-3/TRBV12-4	TRBJ1-5	.	few	16	CASSLIGGAVYQPQHF	TGTGCCAGCAGTTTAATAGGGGGTGCGGTCTACCAGCCCCAGCATTTT
TRBV12-3/TRBV12-4	TRBJ2-1	TRBD1	.	12	CASNGQGTEQFF	TGTGCCAGCAACGGACAGGGCACTGAGCAGTTCTTC
TRBV28	TRBJ1-6	TRBD1	few	15	CASSSRTGINSPLHF	TGTGCCAGCAGTTCCCGGACAGGGATTAATTCACCCCTCCACTTT
TRBV29-1	TRBJ1-1	.	few	16	CSVAGPVFEIPPEAFF	TGCAGCGTTGCCGGCCCGGTGTTTGAGATCCCCCCTGAAGCTTTCTTT
TRBV6-5	TRBJ1-1	.	.	14	CASSFATPYGEAFF	TGTGCCAGCAGTTTCGCAACTCCCTACGGTGAAGCTTTCTTT
TRBV5-3	TRBJ2-3	.	.	15	CARSLGPHRTDTQYF	TGTGCCAGAAGCTTAGGTCCACATCGCACAGATACGCAGTATTTT
TRBV20-1	TRBJ2-1	TRBD2	few	16	CSARASGAISYNEQFF	TGCAGTGCTAGAGCTAGCGGGGCAATCTCCTACAATGAGCAGTTCTTC
TRBV28	TRBJ2-3	TRBD1	.	17	CASSTSTGQGAADTQYF	TGTGCCAGCAGTACATCCACGGGACAGGGGGCAGCAGATACGCAGTATTTT
TRBV6-1	TRBJ2-7	.	many	15	CASSGTGQIDYEQYF	TGTGCCAGCAGCGGGACCGGACAGATTGACTACGAGCAGTACTTC
TRBV18	TRBJ2-7	TRBD1	few	16	CASSPSLAQGFYEQYF	TGTGCCAGCTCACCCTCTTTGGCACAGGGGTTCTACGAGCAGTACTTC
TRBV15	TRBJ2-5	TRBD1	.	13	CATSRGTEETQYF	TGTGCCACCAGCAGGGGGACAGAAGAGACCCAGTACTTC
TRBV9	TRBJ2-1	.	.	13	CASSVGKYNEQFF	TGTGCCAGCAGCGTCGGGAAATACAATGAGCAGTTCTTC
TRBV15	TRBJ1-5	.	few	15	CATRPTAIANQPQHF	TGTGCCACCAGACCGACGGCGATCGCCAATCAGCCCCAGCATTTT
TRBV7-2	TRBJ1-5	TRBD1	few	15	CASSTRSPGGQPQHF	TGTGCCAGCAGCACGCGATCTCCAGGGGGCCAGCCCCAGCATTTT